The rows below give T cell receptor beta chains drawn from one sample of a study of T cell responses to AZD1222 COVID-19 vaccine. The protocol was immunoSEQ multiplex PCR, while the TCRdb copy is restricted to in-frame clones and leaves out a portion. The table includes about 160,000 clones, 93% detected once. Specimen: peripheral blood, collected on day 0 of AZD1222 vaccination. Source of these receptors: an adult in good health. Both conserved end residues are part of each CDR3. D genes are given only for firm matches. Clone size is shown for a subset of rows, as once, few, many or a class of expanded clone.

>-|TRBJ2-7|TRBV27|few
TGTGCCAGCTCTTACCGGGGAAGTATCTACGAGCAGTACTTC
CASSYRGSIYEQYF
>-|TRBJ1-5|TRBV10-3|-
TGTGCCATCAGGGGGCAACTAAATCAGCCCCAGCATTTT
CAIRGQLNQPQHF
>-|TRBJ2-1|TRBV2|-
TGTGCCGGACGGTTGAACAATGAGCAGTTCTTC
CAGRLNNEQFF
>-|TRBJ2-2|TRBV30|-
TGTGCCTGGATTGGGCAGGGAAACACCGGGGAGCTGTTTTTT
CAWIGQGNTGELFF
>-|TRBJ1-1|TRBV19|-
TGTGCCAGTAGCCTTCTGGGGGGGAACACTGAAGCTTTCTTT
CASSLLGGNTEAFF
>-|TRBJ2-1|TRBV9|-
TGTGCCAGCAGCTTGGGACTCGTCAGGTCTGATGAGCAGTTCTTC
CASSLGLVRSDEQFF
>-|TRBJ1-2|TRBV20-1|-
TGCAGTTCTACAGGGCAGGTGGACTACACCTTC
CSSTGQVDYTF
>-|TRBJ1-1|TRBV2|-
TGTGCCAGCAGTGGAAAGGACGGACGCCCTAACACTGAAGCTTTCTTT
CASSGKDGRPNTEAFF
>-|TRBJ1-5|TRBV10-2|once
TGCGCCAGCAGTTGGACGGGCAATCAGCCCCAGCATTTT
CASSWTGNQPQHF
>-|TRBJ1-5|TRBV6-2/TRBV6-3|-
TGTGCCAGCAGTCAAAGTATGGGTGGCAATCAGCCCCAGCATTTT
CASSQSMGGNQPQHF
>-|TRBJ1-4|TRBV10-1|-
TGCGCCAGCAGTGAGAGGGCCTCGGGTGAAAAACTGTTTTTT
CASSERASGEKLFF
>TRBD1|TRBJ1-3|TRBV5-6|-
TGTGCCAGCAGCTCGGACCCGACCCAGGGGACAGTGGGTGGAAACACCATATATTTT
CASSSDPTQGTVGGNTIYF
>TRBD1|TRBJ2-2|TRBV7-9|-
TGTGCCAGCAGCTTAGCGGCAGGGGGCAACACCGGGGAGCTGTTTTTT
CASSLAAGGNTGELFF
>-|TRBJ1-2|TRBV6-5|-
TGTGCCAGCAGCGGAGAAGGGCATGGCTACACCTTC
CASSGEGHGYTF
>-|TRBJ2-1|TRBV7-2|once
TGTGCCAGCAGCTTAGGAGAAATGGATGAGCAGTTCTTC
CASSLGEMDEQFF
>-|TRBJ1-2|TRBV6-2/TRBV6-3|-
TGTGCCAGCAGTTATATCCAGGCCAGGATATATGGCTACACCTTC
CASSYIQARIYGYTF
>-|TRBJ1-1|TRBV2|-
TGTGCCAGCAGGAAAGAGCTCGGGACTGAAGCTTTCTTT
CASRKELGTEAFF
>-|TRBJ2-2|TRBV20-1|-
TGTAGTGCCCCTAACTTCGGGGAGCTGTTTTTT
CSAPNFGELFF
>-|TRBJ2-2|TRBV30|-
TGTGCCTGGGCAGGGAGTTACACCGGGGAGCTGTTTTTT
CAWAGSYTGELFF
>-|TRBJ1-1|TRBV4-2|-
TGTGCCAGCAGCCAAGATCGGGAAAGGGGGGAAGCTTTCTTT
CASSQDRERGEAFF
>-|TRBJ1-5|TRBV19|-
TGTGCCAGTAGCTTCTGGGGGACGGGCAATCAGCCCCAGCATTTT
CASSFWGTGNQPQHF
>-|TRBJ2-1|TRBV5-1|-
TGCGCCAGCAGCTCCCTGGGGGATGCGCAGTTCTTC
CASSSLGDAQFF
>TRBD2|TRBJ2-1|TRBV7-9|-
TGTGCCAGCAGTAAAAATCCGGGACTAGCTTTTGAGCAGTTCTTC
CASSKNPGLAFEQFF
>TRBD2|TRBJ2-1|TRBV7-2|-
TGTGCCAGCAGCCCATGGACTAGCGGGGGGCAATACAATGAGCAGTTCTTC
CASSPWTSGGQYNEQFF
>-|TRBJ2-2|TRBV28|-
TGTGCCAGCAGTGCGTTCACCGGGGGTTTCGGGGAGCTGTTTTTT
CASSAFTGGFGELFF
>-|TRBJ1-1|TRBV7-7|-
TGTGCCACAATAGCAGACTTATCCCATTTGAACACTGAAGCTTTCTTT
CATIADLSHLNTEAFF
>-|TRBJ1-2|TRBV3-1/TRBV3-2|-
TGTGCCAGCAGCCAAGATTTCGGCAGAAAGGGTATGTACTATGGCTACACCTTC
CASSQDFGRKGMYYGYTF
>TRBD1|TRBJ2-7|TRBV13|-
TGTGCCAGCAGCCCCAGACAGGGTGGCCACGAGCAGTACTTC
CASSPRQGGHEQYF
>-|TRBJ1-3|TRBV4-3|-
TGCGCCAGCAGCCAAGACACCCCAGCTGGAGGAAACACCATATATTTT
CASSQDTPAGGNTIYF
>-|TRBJ1-4|TRBV7-8|once
TGTGCCAGCAGCCTCCAAGGTGAAAAACTGTTTTTT
CASSLQGEKLFF
>TRBD2|TRBJ2-1|TRBV30|once
TGTGCCTGGAGCCGGGGGGGCAGGGGCTACAATGAGCAGTTCTTC
CAWSRGGRGYNEQFF
>-|TRBJ1-1|TRBV3-1/TRBV3-2|-
TGTGCCAGCAGCCAACTCTTTACGGGCACTGAAGCTTTCTTT
CASSQLFTGTEAFF